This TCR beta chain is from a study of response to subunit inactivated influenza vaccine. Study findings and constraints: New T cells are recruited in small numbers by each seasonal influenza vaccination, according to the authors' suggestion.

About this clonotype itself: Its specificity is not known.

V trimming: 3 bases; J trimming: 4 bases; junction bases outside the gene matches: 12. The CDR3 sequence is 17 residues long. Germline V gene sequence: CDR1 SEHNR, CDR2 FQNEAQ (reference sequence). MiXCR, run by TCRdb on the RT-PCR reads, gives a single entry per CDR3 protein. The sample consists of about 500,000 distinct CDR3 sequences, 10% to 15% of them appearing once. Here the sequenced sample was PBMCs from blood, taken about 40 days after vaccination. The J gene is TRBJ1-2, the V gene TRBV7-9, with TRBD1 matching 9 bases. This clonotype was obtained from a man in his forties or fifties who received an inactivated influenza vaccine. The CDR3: CASSLGLGTGSIYGYTF. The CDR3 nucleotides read TGTGCCAGCAGCTTGGGCCTTGGGACAGGGAGTATCTATGGCTACACCTTC.